The clone carrying this T cell receptor (beta chain) was counted many times. TCRdb re-called the RACE reads with MiXCR, one entry per CDR3 protein. The data show some 380,000 distinct CDR3 sequences, 4.8% seen once. The data were taken from a study of human T cells and chemical hapten exposure. Stated time point: patch test 1, 2 weeks after DPC sensitization. The treatment here: therapeutic diphenylcyclopropenone sensitization with weekly scalp DPC. The length of the CDR3 is 15 residues. Germline V gene sequence: CDR1 MGHDK, CDR2 SYGVNS. V lost 2 bases and J 10 bases, leaving 15 bases between the germline ends.

This chain links TRBV25-1 with TRBJ1-6; possibly TRBD1 for D (6 bases). This specimen was whole blood, taken in connection with sensitization to the hapten diphenylcyclopropenone (DPC). This TCR came from a woman aged 45 to 65 with alopecia areata. Some clones in this sample may be carry-over from other donors' samples. CDR3 DNA: TGTGCCAGCAGTGAAGGATACAGGGAGAACTCACCCCTCCACTTT. This sequence encodes CASSEGYRENSPLHF.